Following are 31 T cell receptor beta chains from one sample sequenced in a study of shared clonotypes between healthy human individuals. Sequencing used immunoSEQ multiplex PCR; TCRdb keeps in-frame clones, though not all of them. The sample holds 2,100,000 or so clones, more than 90% seen once. The specimen was naive CD4+ T cells sorted from blood. Indicated subset: CD45RA+ positively selected. These receptors were obtained from a man between 18 and 35 years old in good health.

The rearrangement joins TRBV10-3 to TRBJ2-1; tentatively, D is TRBD1 (6 bases). The CDR3 spans 14 residues. Trimming removed 4 bases from V and 10 bases from J, with 17 bases in between. The germline gives CDR1 ENHRY, CDR2 SYGVKD. The DNA of the CDR3 is TGTGCCATCAGTGCAGGGGAAGGTGGTATGGAGCAGTTCTTC. Encoded protein: CAISAGEGGMEQFF.

This rearrangement joins TRBV19 to TRBJ1-1; perhaps TRBD1 as D (5 bases). The CDR3 extends over 13 amino acids. Germline-derived CDR1 and CDR2 are LNHDA and SQIVND (reference sequence). V lost 5 bases, J lost 4 bases, and 11 bases lay in between. The CDR3 here is CASSPDRSTEAFF. Written as DNA, the CDR3 is TGTGCCAGTAGTCCAGACAGAAGCACTGAAGCTTTCTTT.

The V gene is TRBV9, the J gene TRBJ2-1, with TRBD2 identical over 15 bases. The CDR3 is made up of 16 amino acids. Trimming at V came to 4 bases and at J to 7 bases, leaving 6 bases not matched to a gene. Germline values: CDR1 SGDLS, CDR2 YYNGEE. CDR3 sequence: CASSPPGTSGRNEQFF. CDR3 bases: TGTGCCAGCAGCCCACCCGGGACTAGCGGGAGGAATGAGCAGTTCTTC.

CDR3 DNA: TGTGCCAGTAGTACAGACAGGTGGAATCAGCCCCAGCATTTT. It translates to CASSTDRWNQPQHF. This chain uses TRBV19 with TRBJ1-5; a possible D gene is TRBD1 (6 bases). V shed 4 bases and J shed 4 bases, with 11 bases lying between them. The CDR3 loop spans 14 amino acids. The germline V gene has CDR1 LNHDA and CDR2 SQIVND (reference sequence). The whole variable domain, filled in from reference TRBV19 and TRBJ1-5, reads DGGITQSPKYLFRKEGQNVTLSCEQNLNHDAMYWYRQDPGQGLRLIYYSQIVNDFQKGDIAEGYSVSREKKESFPLTVTSAQKNPTAFYLCASSTDRWNQPQHFGDGTRLSIL.

As to this clone: Within the sample, other DNA sequences also encode this same CDR3. The chain employs TRBV28 and TRBJ1-4; D call uncertain. Trimming removed 3 bases from V and 4 bases from J, with 9 bases in between. The CDR3 sequence is 14 residues long. Germline CDR1 MDHEN, CDR2 SYDVKM. This CDR3 is CASSFAGINEKLFF. The CDR3 region has the DNA TGTGCCAGCAGTTTTGCAGGTATTAATGAAAAACTGTTTTTT. The full variable domain, in which reference TRBV28 and TRBJ1-4 provide the parts outside the CDR3, is DVKVTQSSRYLVKRTGEKVFLECVQDMDHENMFWYRQDPGLGLRLIYFSYDVKMKEKGDIPEGYSVSREKKERFSLILESASTNQTSMYLCASSFAGINEKLFFGSGTQLSVL.

V gene TRBV6-5 combines with J gene TRBJ1-3; D not resolved. The CDR3 length is 15 residues. Germline V gives CDR1 MNHEY, CDR2 SVGAGI. The V end was cut by 7 bases, the J end by 2 bases, with 15 bases between. This CDR3 is CASINRALPGNTIYF. The CDR3 DNA reads TGTGCCAGCATTAACCGGGCCCTTCCTGGAAACACCATATATTTT.

The CDR3: CASSDGQGWQETQYF. In DNA form, the CDR3 reads TGCGCCAGCAGTGACGGACAGGGGTGGCAAGAGACCCAGTACTTC. The chain uses TRBV10-2 and TRBJ2-5, with 9 bases identical to TRBD1. The length of the CDR3 is 15 residues. Trimming at V came to 3 bases and at J to 2 bases, leaving 4 bases not matched to a gene. Germline V lookup: CDR1 WSHSY, CDR2 SAAADI.

The V call is TRBV25-1, the J call TRBJ2-2, with TRBD1 identical over 9 bases. Unmatched junction bases numbered 4, after V lost 3 bases and J lost 14 bases. Germline V lookup: CDR1 MGHDK, CDR2 SYGVNS. The CDR3 is 12 amino acids. The CDR3 here is CASSEGDRVLFF. In DNA form, the CDR3 reads TGTGCCAGCAGTGAGGGGGACAGGGTTCTGTTTTTT. Based on the CDR3 plus reference TRBV25-1 and TRBJ2-2, the full variable domain is EADIYQTPRYLVIGTGKKITLECSQTMGHDKMYWYQQDPGMELHLIHYSYGVNSTEKGDLSSESTVSRIRTEHFPLTLESARPSHTSQYLCASSEGDRVLFFGEGSRLTVL.

V gene TRBV28 combines with J gene TRBJ1-5; D might be TRBD1 (5 bases). In germline, CDR1 is MDHEN, CDR2 SYDVKM. V lost 6 bases and J lost 6, with 12 bases in between. The CDR3 runs 13 residues. CDR3 coding DNA: TGTGCCAGCAGCGGGGGGGGTATTCAGCCCCAGCATTTT. This codes for CASSGGGIQPQHF.

Written as DNA, the CDR3 is TGTGCCTGGGCCTTTGAGCACTATGGCTACACCTTC. This gives the protein CAWAFEHYGYTF. This chain connects TRBV30 to TRBJ1-2; D is uncertain. Germline V gene data show CDR1 as GTSNPN and CDR2 as SVGIG (reference sequence). The CDR3 has 12 residues. V was pared by 5 bases and J by 3 bases, with 10 bases between.

Remarks on this clone: This specimen includes other DNA sequences encoding the same CDR3. The chain links TRBV5-1 to TRBJ2-2; tentatively, D is TRBD1 or TRBD2 (6 bases each). The CDR3 covers 14 residues. V was clipped by 4 bases and J by 4 bases, with 11 bases between them. Germline assignment: CDR1 SGHRS and CDR2 YFSETQ. CDR3 sequence reads: CASSLGGSTGELFF. The CDR3 nucleotides are TGCGCCAGCAGCCTAGGGGGGAGCACCGGGGAGCTGTTTTTT.

This rearrangement joins TRBV28 to TRBJ2-7; D call uncertain. V lost 5 bases and J lost 3, with 11 bases in between. CDR3 size: 13 residues. The germline V gene has CDR1 MDHEN and CDR2 SYDVKM. CDR3 residues: CASSPAKVYEQYF. The CDR3 DNA follows: TGTGCCAGCAGTCCCGCAAAGGTCTACGAGCAGTACTTC.

Worth noting for this clone: Within the sample, other DNA sequences also encode this same CDR3. This chain uses TRBV18 with TRBJ2-7, with D unresolved. The CDR3 spans 12 residues. Trimming took off 2 bases at V and 5 bases at J, with 7 bases between the two ends. Per germline, CDR1 KGHSH and CDR2 LQKENI. CDR3 nucleotides: TGTGCCAGCTCACCATTAGTGAACGAGCAGTACTTC. It codes for CASSPLVNEQYF. The variable domain in full, with the rest retrieved from reference TRBV18 and TRBJ2-7, is NAGVMQNPRHLVRRRGQEARLRCSPMKGHSHVYWYRQLPEEGLKFMVYLQKENIIDESGMPKERFSAEFPKEGPSILRIQQVVRGDSAAYFCASSPLVNEQYFGPGTRLTVT.

This clone has only a few counts. The chain couples TRBV5-1 to TRBJ2-1, with D perhaps matching TRBD1 or TRBD2 (5 bases each). CDR1 is SGHRS and CDR2 is YFSETQ in the germline V gene. V dropped 0 bases and J dropped 10 bases, with 14 bases sitting between them. This CDR3 is built from 14 residues. CDR3 protein: CASSLVGDTIEQFF. The CDR3 coding sequence is TGCGCCAGCAGCTTGGTGGGGGATACAATCGAGCAGTTCTTC.

Turning to this clone: One end of the junction does not line up with germline, which may come from a read error. This chain links TRBV29-1 with TRBJ1-6; D perhaps matches TRBD1 (6 bases). The CDR3 is made up of 11 amino acids. Germline loops: CDR1 SQVTM, CDR2 ANQGSEA. CDR3 in DNA: TGCAGCGTTGTAGGAGCCTGGGGGCAGAGCTTT. This codes for CSVVGAWGQSF. The variable domain in full, completed from reference TRBV29-1 and TRBJ1-6, reads SAVISQKPSRDICQRGTSLTIQCQVDSQVTMMFWYRQQPGQSLTLIATANQGSEATYESGFVIDKFPISRPNLTFSTLTVSNMSPEDSSIYLCSVVGAWGQSFGNGTRLTVT.

The gene calls are TRBV5-1 and TRBJ1-1; a weak D match, TRBD1 (5 bases). Germline CDR1 and CDR2: SGHRS and YFSETQ. V gave up 4 bases and J gave up 0 bases, with 10 bases separating them. The CDR3 is 14 residues long. CDR3 bases: TGCGCCAGCAGCCCACAGACAGTGAACACTGAAGCTTTCTTT. It codes for CASSPQTVNTEAFF.

The chain links TRBV11-3 to TRBJ2-3, with 9 nucleotides matching TRBD2. The V segment lost 0 bases and the J segment 6 bases; nucleotides outside the gene matches: 13. This CDR3 spans 18 amino acids. Looked up from germline, CDR1 is SGHNT and CDR2 is YENEEA. The CDR3 sequence: CASSLDIAGTSRPDTQYF. The CDR3 DNA reads TGTGCCAGCAGCTTAGATATAGCAGGGACTAGCAGGCCCGATACGCAGTATTTT.

CDR3 amino acids: CASSLTARVSGKENTGELFF. In nucleotides, the CDR3 is TGTGCCAGCAGCTTAACTGCCCGGGTTAGCGGGAAAGAAAACACCGGGGAGCTGTTTTTT. This chain connects TRBV13 to TRBJ2-2, with 8 bases fitting TRBD2. V lost 2 bases, J lost 2 bases, and 16 bases stayed unmatched. The CDR3 has 20 residues. Germline V CDR1 and CDR2: PRHDT, FYEKMQ (reference sequence).

This sequence joins TRBV7-9 and TRBJ2-3, with 7 bases matching TRBD2. Germline values: CDR1 SEHNR, CDR2 FQNEAQ (reference sequence). The CDR3 has 17 amino acids. V trimming: 4 bases; J trimming: 1 base; junction bases outside the gene matches: 11. The CDR3 sequence: CASSSPGSSGGTDTQYF. In nucleotides, the CDR3 is TGTGCCAGCAGCTCCCCTGGGTCTAGCGGAGGCACAGATACGCAGTATTTT. Full variable domain (missing parts from reference TRBV7-9 and TRBJ2-3): DTGVSQNPRHKITKRGQNVTFRCDPISEHNRLYWYRQTLGQGPEFLTYFQNEAQLEKSRLLSDRFSAERPKGSFSTLEIQRTEQGDSAMYLCASSSPGSSGGTDTQYFGPGTRLTVL.

V gene TRBV4-1 combines with J gene TRBJ2-7; 7 nucleotides line up with TRBD2. The germline CDR1 and CDR2 sequences are MGHRA and YSYEKL. The junction had 5 bases not matched to a gene; V was cut back by 4 bases and J by 2 bases. The CDR3 runs 14 residues. The CDR3 DNA is TGCGCCAGCAGCCCCCTCGGGGGGACCTACGAGCAGTACTTC. Amino acids: CASSPLGGTYEQYF.

This clone was counted once. V usage is TRBV9 and J usage is TRBJ2-2, with 12 bases matching TRBD1. CDR3 length equals 19 residues. Germline trimming cut 0 bases from V and 2 bases from J; bases unmatched to any gene: 8. The V gene's germline CDR1 is SGDLS and CDR2 YYNGEE. This CDR3 is CASSVEGTGGRTNTGELFF. The CDR3 coding sequence is TGTGCCAGCAGCGTAGAAGGGACAGGGGGCAGAACAAACACCGGGGAGCTGTTTTTT.

This sequence joins TRBV30 and TRBJ1-2, with 7 bases matching TRBD1. Germline V lookup: CDR1 GTSNPN, CDR2 SVGIG (reference sequence). The ends lost 3 bases at V and 5 bases at J; junction bases unmatched: 6. The CDR3 spans 13 residues. DNA of the CDR3: TGTGCCTGGAGCCCAGACAGGGATTATGGCTACACCTTC. Amino acids: CAWSPDRDYGYTF.

The rearrangement links TRBV5-6 to TRBJ1-4; possible D gene TRBD1, 6 bases. Germline CDR1 and CDR2: SGHDT and YYEEEE. V was pared by 4 bases and J by 5 bases, with 12 bases between. This CDR3 is 14 amino acids long. CDR3 amino acids: CASSRGGLNEKLFF. CDR3 sequence (DNA): TGTGCCAGCAGCCGAGGGGGGTTAAATGAAAAACTGTTTTTT.

The chain recombines TRBV9 with TRBJ2-2; D is unresolved. The CDR3 runs 14 residues. Germline CDR1 is SGDLS and CDR2 is YYNGEE. Trimming removed 0 bases at V and 2 bases at J, with 5 bases between. CDR3 amino acids: CASSVGHNTGELFF. CDR3 nucleotide sequence: TGTGCCAGCAGCGTAGGGCATAACACCGGGGAGCTGTTTTTT.

This clone was detected only once. The rearrangement links TRBV6-1 to TRBJ1-2; D gene unclear. CDR1 MNHNS and CDR2 SASEGT come from the germline V gene. Trimming left V 3 bases short and J 1 base short, with 6 bases between. This CDR3 spans 13 amino acids. This chain's CDR3 is CASSEGINYGYTF. CDR3 sequence (DNA): TGTGCCAGCAGTGAGGGGATTAACTATGGCTACACCTTC.

The CDR3 nucleotides are TGTGCCAGCAGCTTCGGAGACAGGCCCTACGAGGAGCAGTACTTC. It translates to CASSFGDRPYEEQYF. The chain couples TRBV7-9 to TRBJ2-7, with D perhaps TRBD1 (6 bases). The CDR3 covers 15 residues. The V end was cut by 3 bases, the J end by 7 bases, with 19 bases between. CDR1 and CDR2 from the germline V gene are SEHNR and FQNEAQ (reference sequence).

The chain combines TRBV19 with TRBJ1-2, with D perhaps matching TRBD1 (5 bases). Germline CDR1 reads LNHDA; CDR2 reads SQIVND (reference sequence). The CDR3 is 17 amino acids. V dropped 7 bases and J dropped 4 bases, with 25 bases sitting between them. CDR3 region: CASIGWVMEGLGYGYTF. The CDR3 DNA sequence: TGTGCCAGTATTGGCTGGGTCATGGAGGGGCTTGGCTATGGCTACACCTTC.

This chain links TRBV15 with TRBJ1-5; 9 positions match TRBD1. Per germline, CDR1 LNHNV and CDR2 YYDKDF (reference sequence). V gave up 3 bases and J gave up 2 bases; unmatched junction bases: 2. There are 15 residues in the CDR3. This CDR3 is CATSRTGGGNQPQHF. The CDR3 DNA is TGTGCCACCAGCAGGACAGGGGGAGGCAATCAGCCCCAGCATTTT.

The chain joins TRBV10-2 to TRBJ1-2; 10 nucleotides match TRBD1. V gave up 2 bases and J gave up 7 bases; unmatched junction bases: 4. This CDR3 has 14 residues. The germline V gene has CDR1 WSHSY and CDR2 SAAADI. The chain's CDR3 is CASSESGQGGGYTF. The CDR3, as DNA: TGCGCCAGCAGTGAGAGTGGACAGGGGGGTGGCTACACCTTC.

This clone was picked up one time. V usage is TRBV10-3 and J usage is TRBJ2-5, with 10 bases lining up with TRBD1. Germline CDR1 ENHRY, CDR2 SYGVKD. The CDR3 extends over 14 amino acids. V lost 6 bases, J lost 5 bases, and 6 bases stayed unmatched. The CDR3 DNA is TGTGCCATCAGCCAAGACAGGGGGCGCGAGACCCAGTACTTC. Encoded protein: CAISQDRGRETQYF.

Comment on this clone: Other DNA sequences of this sample code for an identical CDR3. This sequence joins TRBV10-1 and TRBJ2-3; possibly TRBD2 for D (7 bases). V dropped 3 bases and J dropped 0 bases, with 13 bases sitting between them. In germline, CDR1 is WNHNN, CDR2 SYGVQD (reference sequence). This CDR3 has 16 residues. CDR3 bases: TGCGCCAGCAGTGAATCCGGGGGGCGCAGCACAGATACGCAGTATTTT. Its protein product is CASSESGGRSTDTQYF.